This entry lists 8 T cell receptor beta chains sequenced from one sample in a study of shared clonotypes between healthy human individuals. Clones were sequenced by immunoSEQ multiplex PCR, and TCRdb holds only the in-frame ones, with some missing. The sample has some 2.1 million clones, roughly 95% seen once. Cells designated naive CD8 were CD45RO-negative and were positively selected for CCR7, with terminally differentiated effector memory CD45RA+ cells excluded. Sequencing was performed on naive CD8+ T cells sorted from blood. These receptors all stem from a man aged 18 to 30 in good health.

The CDR3 nucleotides read TGTGCCTCCTTCGGACGGGGGCCAGATACGCAGTATTTT. Translated, it gives CASFGRGPDTQYF. V and J are TRBV6-6 and TRBJ2-3; D could derive from TRBD1 or TRBD2 (6 bases each). V lost 11 bases and J lost 4, with 16 bases in between. This CDR3 has 13 residues. The germline V gene has CDR1 MNHNY and CDR2 SVGAGI (reference sequence).

This chain uses TRBV7-8 with TRBJ2-7; D is uncertain. Germline V gene data show CDR1 as SGHVS and CDR2 as FQNEAQ. The germline V and J ends were trimmed by 1 base and 5 bases, with 18 bases remaining between them. The CDR3 is made up of 16 amino acids. CDR3 residues: CASSLGFGPPKDEQYF. CDR3 nucleotides: TGTGCCAGCAGCTTAGGATTCGGACCCCCCAAGGACGAGCAGTACTTC.

The J gene is TRBJ1-2, the V gene TRBV11-2; perhaps TRBD1 as D (5 bases). This CDR3 has 14 residues. Germline V lookup: CDR1 SGHAT, CDR2 FQNNGV. The V end lost 1 base, the J end lost 6 bases, and 12 bases lay between the germline ends. CDR3 loop: CASSLVGGFDGYTF. In nucleotides, the CDR3 is TGTGCCAGCAGCTTAGTTGGGGGTTTCGATGGCTACACCTTC.

The chain employs TRBV4-1 and TRBJ1-5; the D is unclear. Germline V gene lookup returns CDR1 MGHRA and CDR2 YSYEKL. The V end lost 3 bases, the J end lost 4 bases, and 10 bases lay between the germline ends. The CDR3 consists of 14 residues. The CDR3 region is CASSHSWGNQPQHF. The CDR3 DNA reads as TGCGCCAGCAGCCACTCATGGGGAAATCAGCCCCAGCATTTT.

The J gene is TRBJ1-4, the V gene TRBV4-3; D may be TRBD1 (5 bases). The CDR3 has 18 amino acids. Germline V gives CDR1 LGHNA, CDR2 YSLEER. V was pared by 0 bases and J by 0 bases, with 14 bases between. The CDR3 sequence: CASSQERGLISTNEKLFF. The CDR3 bases are TGCGCCAGCAGCCAAGAAAGGGGACTAATCTCAACTAATGAAAAACTGTTTTTT.

The chain is built from TRBV7-9 and TRBJ2-7, with 8 bases aligning to TRBD1. The CDR3 runs 16 residues. V lost 3 bases, J lost 2 bases, and 9 bases stayed unmatched. Germline V gene lookup returns CDR1 SEHNR and CDR2 FQNEAQ (reference sequence). The CDR3 DNA sequence: TGTGCCAGCAGCTTGCATGGACAGGGTGAAACCTACGAGCAGTACTTC. It is translated as CASSLHGQGETYEQYF. Combining the CDR3 with reference TRBV7-9 and TRBJ2-7 gives the whole variable domain DTGVSQNPRHKITKRGQNVTFRCDPISEHNRLYWYRQTLGQGPEFLTYFQNEAQLEKSRLLSDRFSAERPKGSFSTLEIQRTEQGDSAMYLCASSLHGQGETYEQYFGPGTRLTVT.

The gene calls are TRBV4-3 and TRBJ2-7; TRBD2 agrees at 13 bases. Germline V gene lookup returns CDR1 LGHNA and CDR2 YSLEER. Unmatched junction bases numbered 8, after V lost 0 bases and J lost 3 bases. CDR3 length: 18 residues. The CDR3 loop reads CASSQDVAGLAGFYEQYF. The CDR3 nucleotides read TGCGCCAGCAGCCAAGATGTTGCGGGACTAGCGGGATTCTACGAGCAGTACTTC.

Turning to this clone: The sample contains more than one DNA sequence encoding this CDR3. The chain is built from TRBV29-1 and TRBJ2-2; 7 bases are shared with TRBD2. The CDR3 spans 14 residues. The V gene end was trimmed by 3 bases and the J gene end by 1 base; junction bases not matched to a gene: 2. Germline loops: CDR1 SQVTM, CDR2 ANQGSEA. CDR3 sequence: CSVEGGRNTGELFF. DNA for the CDR3: TGCAGCGTTGAGGGCGGGAGGAACACCGGGGAGCTGTTTTTT.